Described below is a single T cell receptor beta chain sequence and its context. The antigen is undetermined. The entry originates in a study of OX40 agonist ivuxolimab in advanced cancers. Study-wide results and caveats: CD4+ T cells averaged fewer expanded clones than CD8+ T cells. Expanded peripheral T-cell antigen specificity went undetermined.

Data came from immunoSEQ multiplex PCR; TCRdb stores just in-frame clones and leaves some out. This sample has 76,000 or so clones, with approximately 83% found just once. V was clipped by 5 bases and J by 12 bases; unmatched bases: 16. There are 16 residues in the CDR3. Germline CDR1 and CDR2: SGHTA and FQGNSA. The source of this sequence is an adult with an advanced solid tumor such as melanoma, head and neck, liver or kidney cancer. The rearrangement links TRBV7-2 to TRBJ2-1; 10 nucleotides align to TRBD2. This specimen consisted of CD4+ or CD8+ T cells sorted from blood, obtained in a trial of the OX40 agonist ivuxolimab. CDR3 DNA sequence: TGTGCCAGCAGCCGTATAGCGGGGGGTCTTAATGAAGGGCAGTTCTTC. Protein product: CASSRIAGGLNEGQFF.